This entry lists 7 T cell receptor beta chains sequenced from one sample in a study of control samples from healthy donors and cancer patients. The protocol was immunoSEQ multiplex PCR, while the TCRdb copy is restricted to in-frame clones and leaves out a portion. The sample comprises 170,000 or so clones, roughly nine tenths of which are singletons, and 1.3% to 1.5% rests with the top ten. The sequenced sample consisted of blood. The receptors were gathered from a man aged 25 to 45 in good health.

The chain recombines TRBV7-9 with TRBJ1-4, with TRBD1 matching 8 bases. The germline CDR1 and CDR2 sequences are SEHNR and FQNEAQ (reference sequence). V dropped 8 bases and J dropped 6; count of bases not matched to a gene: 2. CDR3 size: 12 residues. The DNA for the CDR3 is TGTGCCAGCGGGGGACAGGATGAAAAACTGTTTTTT. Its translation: CASGGQDEKLFF.

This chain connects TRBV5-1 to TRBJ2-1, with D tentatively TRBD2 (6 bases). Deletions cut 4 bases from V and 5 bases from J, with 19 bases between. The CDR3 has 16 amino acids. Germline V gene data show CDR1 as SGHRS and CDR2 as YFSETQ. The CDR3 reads CASSQPGLGSHNEQFF. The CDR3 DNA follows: TGCGCCAGCAGCCAACCGGGACTGGGCAGCCACAATGAGCAGTTCTTC.

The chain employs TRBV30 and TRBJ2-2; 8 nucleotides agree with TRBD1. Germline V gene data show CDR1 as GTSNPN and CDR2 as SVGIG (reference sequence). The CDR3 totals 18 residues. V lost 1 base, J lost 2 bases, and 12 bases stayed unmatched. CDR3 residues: CAWSGLSLGTGNTGELFF. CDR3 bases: TGTGCCTGGAGTGGCCTCTCTTTGGGGACAGGCAACACCGGGGAGCTGTTTTTT.

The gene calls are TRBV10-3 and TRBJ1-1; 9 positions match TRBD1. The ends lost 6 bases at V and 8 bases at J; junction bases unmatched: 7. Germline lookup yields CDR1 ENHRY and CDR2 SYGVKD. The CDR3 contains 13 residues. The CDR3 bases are TGTGCCATCAGGCTACCGGGACAGGGAGAAGCTTTCTTT. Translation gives CAIRLPGQGEAFF.

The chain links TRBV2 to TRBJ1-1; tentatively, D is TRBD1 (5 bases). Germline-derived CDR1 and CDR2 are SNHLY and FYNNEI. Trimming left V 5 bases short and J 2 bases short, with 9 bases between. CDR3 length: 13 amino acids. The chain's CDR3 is CASSLDSNTEAFF. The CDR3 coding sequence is TGTGCCAGCAGTCTCGACAGCAACACTGAAGCTTTCTTT. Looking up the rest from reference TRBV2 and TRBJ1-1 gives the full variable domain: EPEVTQTPSHQVTQMGQEVILRCVPISNHLYFYWYRQILGQKVEFLVSFYNNEISEKSEIFDDQFSVERPDGSNFTLKIRSTKLEDSAMYFCASSLDSNTEAFFGQGTRLTVV.

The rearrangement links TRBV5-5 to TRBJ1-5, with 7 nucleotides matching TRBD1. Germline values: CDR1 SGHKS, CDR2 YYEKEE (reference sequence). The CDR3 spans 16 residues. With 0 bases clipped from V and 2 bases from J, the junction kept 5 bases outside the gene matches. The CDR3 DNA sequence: TGTGCCAGCAGCTTGGTAATTACAGGGGGCAATCAGCCCCAGCATTTT. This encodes CASSLVITGGNQPQHF.

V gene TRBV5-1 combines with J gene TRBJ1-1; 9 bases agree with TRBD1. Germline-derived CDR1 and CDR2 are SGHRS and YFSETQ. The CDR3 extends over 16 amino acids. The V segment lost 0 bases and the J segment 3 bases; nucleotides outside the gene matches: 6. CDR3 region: CASSLALTGGYTEAFF. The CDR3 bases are TGCGCCAGCAGCTTGGCCCTGACAGGGGGGTACACTGAAGCTTTCTTT.